A single sample gave rise to the 15 T cell receptor beta chains below, sequenced in a study of T cells in Graves' hyperthyroidism and ophthalmopathy. Amplified regions were TCR beta CDR3 sequences from RNA transcripts. TCR CDR3 regions were first amplified by RT-PCR with HTBI primers. MiXCR, run by TCRdb on the multiplex PCR reads, gives a single entry per CDR3 protein. The sample carries more than 450,000 distinct CDR3 sequences, approximately 14% recorded once. The sequenced sample consisted of blood. All receptors derive from a woman in her forties with Graves' hyperthyroidism.

This clonotype was seen repeatedly, ten times or more. This chain uses TRBV30 with TRBJ2-7; TRBD2 agrees at 11 bases. The CDR3 totals 15 residues. J was trimmed by 4 bases and V by 1 base; bases with no gene match: 6. Germline lookup yields CDR1 GTSNPN and CDR2 SVGIG (reference sequence). CDR3 in amino acids: CAWSGTSGSLYEQYF. Written as DNA, the CDR3 is TGTGCCTGGAGTGGGACTAGCGGGTCCCTATACGAGCAGTACTTC.

The chain links TRBV24-1 to TRBJ2-1; the D gene is possibly TRBD1 (5 bases). Germline values: CDR1 KGHDR, CDR2 SFDVKD. V lost 5 bases and J 4 bases, leaving 8 bases between the germline ends. The CDR3 extends over 13 amino acids. In nucleotides, the CDR3 is TGTGCCACCAGTGCCCAGGGATACAATGAGCAGTTCTTC. It codes for CATSAQGYNEQFF.

This clonotype was seen many times. This chain joins TRBV27 and TRBJ2-7, with 8 bases lining up with TRBD2. This CDR3 has 14 amino acids. Germline lookup yields CDR1 MNHEY and CDR2 SMNVEV (reference sequence). V was pared by 5 bases and J by 7 bases, with 10 bases of the junction left unmatched. CDR3 amino acids: CASSPGLGSREQYF. As DNA, the CDR3 is TGTGCCAGCAGTCCGGGACTAGGATCGAGAGAGCAGTACTTC.

The rearrangement joins TRBV5-6 to TRBJ2-2; perhaps TRBD2 as D (5 bases). V lost 4 bases, J lost 0 bases, and 10 bases lay in between. The germline CDR1 and CDR2 sequences are SGHDT and YYEEEE. CDR3 length: 15 amino acids. The CDR3 nucleotides read TGTGCCAGCAGCATAGCGCTCGCGAACACCGGGGAGCTGTTTTTT. It is translated as CASSIALANTGELFF.

This clonotype has ten or more counts. V is TRBV2 and J is TRBJ2-7; 10 positions match TRBD2. From germline, CDR1 is SNHLY and CDR2 FYNNEI. The CDR3 consists of 16 residues. J was trimmed by 4 bases and V by 3 bases; bases with no gene match: 9. The CDR3 DNA reads TGTGCCAGCAGTGAGGGGCTAGCGGGAGAAAGATACGAGCAGTACTTC. This codes for CASSEGLAGERYEQYF.

This clonotype was counted at least ten times. The chain has TRBV11-2 and TRBJ2-7; 11 bases match TRBD2. This CDR3 spans 16 amino acids. J gave up 2 bases and V 0 bases, and 3 bases lay outside the gene matches. Germline CDR1 reads SGHAT; CDR2 reads FQNNGV. The CDR3 DNA sequence: TGTGCCAGCAGCTTAGAACTAGCGGGAGAACCCTACGAGCAGTACTTC. It codes for CASSLELAGEPYEQYF.

The chain couples TRBV20-1 to TRBJ1-3, with D unresolved. Germline CDR1 and CDR2: DFQATT and SNEGSKA (reference sequence). The V end lost 3 bases, the J end lost 11 bases, and 11 bases lay between the germline ends. The CDR3 has 11 amino acids. This CDR3 reads CSARREGAIYF. In DNA, the CDR3 is TGCAGTGCTAGGAGGGAGGGTGCCATATATTTT.

At least ten counts were recorded for this clonotype. V is TRBV29-1 and J is TRBJ2-5; a possible D gene is TRBD1 (6 bases). The V end was cut by 7 bases, the J end by 4 bases, with 19 bases between. Germline V CDR1 and CDR2: SQVTM, ANQGSEA. This CDR3 is built from 14 residues. The CDR3 DNA reads TGCAGCGCTCTAACAACAGGGCTGGGAGAGACCCAGTACTTC. Encoded protein: CSALTTGLGETQYF.

This clonotype was observed a few times. The chain couples TRBV9 to TRBJ2-2, with 14 positions matching TRBD2. V shed 0 bases and J 0 bases; nucleotides not matched to a gene: 4. Germline-derived CDR1 and CDR2 are SGDLS and YYNGEE. The CDR3 is 19 amino acids. CDR3 region: CASSVAGLAGETNTGELFF. CDR3 nucleotide sequence: TGTGCCAGCAGCGTAGCGGGACTAGCGGGAGAGACGAACACCGGGGAGCTGTTTTTT.

This clonotype was counted ten times or more. The V and J genes are TRBV20-1 and TRBJ1-1; 9 nucleotides agree with TRBD1. Looked up from germline, CDR1 is DFQATT and CDR2 is SNEGSKA (reference sequence). CDR3 length: 16 residues. J was trimmed by 0 bases and V by 1 base; bases with no gene match: 6. In DNA, the CDR3 is TGCAGTGCTAGAGCACAGGGGGCCGTTGTGAACACTGAAGCTTTCTTT. Amino acids: CSARAQGAVVNTEAFF.

J is TRBJ1-2 and V is TRBV7-6, with a weak D call TRBD1 (6 bases). V was trimmed by 1 base and J by 3 bases, leaving 9 bases between them. The CDR3 is made up of 14 amino acids. The V gene's germline CDR1 is SGHVS and CDR2 FNYEAQ. CDR3 sequence (DNA): TGTGCCAGCAGCTTAGGGACAGATGACTATGGCTACACCTTC. Protein sequence: CASSLGTDDYGYTF.

The V and J genes are TRBV5-6 and TRBJ2-7; tentative D call: TRBD1 (6 bases). CDR1 is SGHDT and CDR2 is YYEEEE in the germline V gene. Trimming pared 2 bases from V and 0 bases from J, leaving 12 bases between. This CDR3 comprises 15 residues. In DNA, the CDR3 is TGTGCCAGCAGCTTCGGACAGCCGAGCTCCTACGAGCAGTACTTC. Translated: CASSFGQPSSYEQYF.

This clonotype showed up many times. The genes are TRBV12-3 or TRBV12-4 and TRBJ1-4; the D gene is possibly TRBD1 (6 bases). The CDR3 is 17 residues long. V was pared by 7 bases and J by 8 bases, with 26 bases between. The CDR3 protein is CASTSVLGTPEYEKLFF. The CDR3 DNA reads TGTGCCAGCACCTCCGTACTAGGGACACCGGAATACGAAAAACTGTTTTTT.

This clonotype was picked up many times. V usage is TRBV27 and J usage is TRBJ2-1; D not resolved. The germline gives CDR1 MNHEY, CDR2 SMNVEV (reference sequence). The CDR3 length is 15 residues. V lost 5 bases and J lost 8, with 19 bases in between. The CDR3 region is CASSTLRTPLDEQFF. Written as DNA, the CDR3 is TGTGCCAGCAGTACACTTAGGACGCCTTTGGATGAGCAGTTCTTC.

This clonotype was found many times. The J gene is TRBJ2-7, the V gene TRBV30, with 9 bases aligning to TRBD2. In germline, CDR1 is GTSNPN, CDR2 SVGIG (reference sequence). V lost 1 base and J lost 4; bases outside the gene matches: 17. This CDR3 region has 18 residues. The CDR3 protein is CAWSALQTSGTEGYEQYF. The CDR3 nucleotides are TGTGCCTGGAGTGCCCTCCAGACTAGCGGCACAGAGGGGTACGAGCAGTACTTC.